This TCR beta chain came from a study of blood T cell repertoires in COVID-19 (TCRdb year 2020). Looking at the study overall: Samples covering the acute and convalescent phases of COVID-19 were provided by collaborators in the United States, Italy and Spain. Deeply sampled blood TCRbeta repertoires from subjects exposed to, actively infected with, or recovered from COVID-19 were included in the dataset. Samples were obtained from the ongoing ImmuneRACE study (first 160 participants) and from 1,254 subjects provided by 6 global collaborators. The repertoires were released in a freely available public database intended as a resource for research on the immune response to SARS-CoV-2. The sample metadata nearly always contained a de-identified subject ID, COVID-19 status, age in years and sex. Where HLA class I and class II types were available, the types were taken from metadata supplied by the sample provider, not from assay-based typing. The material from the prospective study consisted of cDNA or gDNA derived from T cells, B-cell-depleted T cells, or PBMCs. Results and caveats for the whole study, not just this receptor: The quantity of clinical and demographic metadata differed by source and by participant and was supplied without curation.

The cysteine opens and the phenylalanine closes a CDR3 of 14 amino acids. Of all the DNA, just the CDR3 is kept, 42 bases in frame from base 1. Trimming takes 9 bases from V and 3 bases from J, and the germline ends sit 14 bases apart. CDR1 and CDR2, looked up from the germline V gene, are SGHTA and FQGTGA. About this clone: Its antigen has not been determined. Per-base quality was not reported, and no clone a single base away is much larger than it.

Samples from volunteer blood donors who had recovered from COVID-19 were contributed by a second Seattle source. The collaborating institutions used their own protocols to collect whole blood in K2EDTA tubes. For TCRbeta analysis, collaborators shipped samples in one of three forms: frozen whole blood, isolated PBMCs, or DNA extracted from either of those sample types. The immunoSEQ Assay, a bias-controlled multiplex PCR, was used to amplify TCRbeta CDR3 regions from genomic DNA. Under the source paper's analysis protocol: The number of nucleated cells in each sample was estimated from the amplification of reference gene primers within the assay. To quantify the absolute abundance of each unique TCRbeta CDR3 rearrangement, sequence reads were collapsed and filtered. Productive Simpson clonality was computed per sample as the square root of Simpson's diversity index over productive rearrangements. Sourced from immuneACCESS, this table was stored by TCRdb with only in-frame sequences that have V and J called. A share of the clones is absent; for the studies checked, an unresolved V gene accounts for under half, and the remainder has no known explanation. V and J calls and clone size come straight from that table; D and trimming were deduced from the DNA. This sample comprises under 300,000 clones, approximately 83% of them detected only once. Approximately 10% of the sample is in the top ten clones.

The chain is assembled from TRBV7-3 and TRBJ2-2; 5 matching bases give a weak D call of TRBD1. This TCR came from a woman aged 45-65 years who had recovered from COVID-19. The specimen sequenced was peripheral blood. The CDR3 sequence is CARGRTFYTGELFF. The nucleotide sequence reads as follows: TGTGCCAGGGGTAGGACATTCTACACCGGGGAGCTGTTTTTT.